This T cell receptor beta chain is drawn from a study of spatial heterogeneity in lung cancer. The time point is: blood at routine non-recurrence follow-up after resection. Extraction of whole RNA from tumor, nontumor lung or frozen PBMC preceded unsorted sequencing. This clonotype was detected ten times or more. A single record per CDR3 protein comes from TCRdb applying MiXCR to the 5' RACE reads. The sample lists tens of thousands of distinct CDR3 sequences; roughly 8.1% were seen once. CDR1 is MDHEN, CDR2 SYDVKM, per germline. The CDR3 has 12 residues. The trim removed 8 bases at V and 2 bases at J, leaving 2 bases unmatched.

The sequence was collected from a female donor with early-stage non-small cell lung cancer. This specimen was PBMCs, taken at follow-up. The chain combines TRBV28 with TRBJ2-5; 7 nucleotides line up with TRBD1. The CDR3 is CASGDRQETQYF. DNA for the CDR3: TGTGCCAGCGGGGACAGACAAGAGACCCAGTACTTC.